The entry that follows covers one TCR beta chain sequence. The record originates from a study of blood T cell repertoires in COVID-19. At the level of the study: T cells, B-cell-depleted T cells, or PBMCs provided the cDNA or gDNA that served as material.

Generated by immunoSEQ multiplex PCR, the TCRdb table keeps only in-frame clones and is missing some. The table records some 260,000 clones, about nine tenths of them present only once. Recruits, aged roughly 18 to 100 years, lived in 24 US areas. Researchers sorted participants into cohorts using their self-reported clinical history. Trimming cost V 5 bases and J 3 bases; bases outside gene matches: 6. Germline CDR1 and CDR2: SGDLS and YYNGEE. There are 14 residues in the CDR3. The genes are TRBV9 and TRBJ1-2; 8 nucleotides line up with TRBD1. This receptor was obtained from a woman between 18 and 30 years old who had recovered from COVID-19. The material sequenced was PBMCs or T cells enriched from blood (not recorded which). The CDR3 protein is CASSRQGSDYGYTF. The DNA for the CDR3 is TGTGCCAGCAGTCGACAGGGGAGTGACTATGGCTACACCTTC.